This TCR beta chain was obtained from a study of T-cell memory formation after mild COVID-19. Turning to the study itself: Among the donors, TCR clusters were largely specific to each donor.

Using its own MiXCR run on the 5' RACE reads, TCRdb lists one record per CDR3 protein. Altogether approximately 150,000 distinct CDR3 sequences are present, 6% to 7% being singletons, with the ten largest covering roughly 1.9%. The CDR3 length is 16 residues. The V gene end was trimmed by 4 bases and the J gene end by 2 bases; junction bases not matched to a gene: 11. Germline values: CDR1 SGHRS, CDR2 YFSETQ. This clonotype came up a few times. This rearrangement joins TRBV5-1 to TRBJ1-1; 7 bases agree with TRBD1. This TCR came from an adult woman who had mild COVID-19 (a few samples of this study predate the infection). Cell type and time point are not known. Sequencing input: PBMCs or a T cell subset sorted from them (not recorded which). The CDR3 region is CASSEWDSRINTEAFF. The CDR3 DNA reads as TGCGCCAGCAGCGAATGGGACAGTCGAATCAACACTGAAGCTTTCTTT.